The 7 T cell receptor beta chains listed next were all sequenced from one sample in a study of blood T cell repertoires in COVID-19. This table comes from immunoSEQ multiplex PCR, and its TCRdb copy is limited to in-frame clones, with some not included. The table lists 240,000 or so clones, just under 85% of them singletons. The sequenced sample consisted of peripheral blood. The receptors shown here come from a woman of 80 years or more with acute or convalescent COVID-19.

The V and J genes are TRBV6-6 and TRBJ1-1; the match to TRBD1 covers 7 bases. The CDR3 has 14 residues. The J segment lost 4 bases and the V segment lost 0 bases, leaving 2 bases of the junction unmatched. The V gene's germline CDR1 is MNHNY and CDR2 SVGAGI (reference sequence). CDR3 nucleotide sequence: TGTGCCAGCAGTTACTCGACAGGGCCCACTGAAGCTTTCTTT. Its protein product is CASSYSTGPTEAFF.

This rearrangement joins TRBV2 to TRBJ2-2; D remains unclear. The CDR3 totals 15 residues. Trimming removed 6 bases from V and 6 bases from J, with 17 bases in between. Germline assignment: CDR1 SNHLY and CDR2 FYNNEI. The CDR3 DNA is TGTGCCAGCAGCGCCCTTATCGCCTCGGCCGGGGAGCTGTTTTTT. Translation gives CASSALIASAGELFF.

This rearrangement joins TRBV12-3 or TRBV12-4 to TRBJ2-7, with 9 bases lining up with TRBD1. The length of the CDR3 is 13 residues. J lost 3 bases, V lost 5 bases, and 2 bases had no gene match. CDR3 DNA: TGTGCCAGCAGTCCGGGACAGGGCTACGAGCAGTACTTC. It yields the protein CASSPGQGYEQYF.

The chain couples TRBV11-3 to TRBJ1-1; 9 nucleotides align to TRBD1. V dropped 3 bases and J dropped 5; count of bases not matched to a gene: 7. The CDR3 length is 15 residues. Germline V lookup: CDR1 SGHNT, CDR2 YENEEA. CDR3 sequence: CASSLGTGKDTEAFF. As DNA, the CDR3 is TGTGCCAGCAGCTTGGGGACAGGGAAGGATACTGAAGCTTTCTTT.

The chain employs TRBV7-3 and TRBJ1-6; possibly TRBD1 for D (5 bases). The CDR3 loop spans 15 amino acids. Trimming cost V 1 base and J 7 bases, with 11 bases left between them. Looked up from germline, CDR1 is SGHTA and CDR2 is FQGTGA. The chain's CDR3 is CASSLKRQGNSPLHF. The CDR3 region has the DNA TGTGCCAGCAGCTTAAAGCGTCAGGGAAATTCACCCCTCCACTTT. Together with reference TRBV7-3 and TRBJ1-6, the CDR3 gives the full variable domain: GAGVSQTPSNKVTEKGKYVELRCDPISGHTALYWYRQSLGQGPEFLIYFQGTGAADDSGLPNDRFFAVRPEGSVSTLKIQRTERGDSAVYLCASSLKRQGNSPLHFGNGTRLTVT.

The chain has TRBV19 and TRBJ2-2, with D possibly TRBD1 on 6 matching bases. The CDR3 runs 15 residues. CDR1 and CDR2 from the germline V gene are LNHDA and SQIVND (reference sequence). The V gene lost 3 bases and the J gene lost 2 bases, with 10 bases spanning the gap. CDR3: CASSMGAVNTGELFF. In DNA, the CDR3 is TGTGCCAGTAGTATGGGGGCGGTAAACACCGGGGAGCTGTTTTTT.

The gene calls are TRBV5-4 and TRBJ2-1; unclear D gene. Looked up from germline, CDR1 is SGHNT and CDR2 is YYREEE (reference sequence). CDR3 length equals 12 residues. V was cut by 1 base and J by 10 bases, with 9 bases left in between. The CDR3 here is CASSLLGREQFF. As DNA, the CDR3 is TGTGCCAGCAGCTTGCTAGGCCGAGAGCAGTTCTTC.